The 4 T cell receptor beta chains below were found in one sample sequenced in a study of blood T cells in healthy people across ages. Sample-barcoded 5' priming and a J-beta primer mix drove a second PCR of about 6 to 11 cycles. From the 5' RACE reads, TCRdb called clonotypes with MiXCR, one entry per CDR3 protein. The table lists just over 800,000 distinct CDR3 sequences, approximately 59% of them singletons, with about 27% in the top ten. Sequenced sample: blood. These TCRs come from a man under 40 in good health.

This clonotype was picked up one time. DNA for the CDR3: TGTGCCACCAGCAGCAGGGTCGCCGGGACACAATTTTTCCCAAACATTCAGTACTTC. Amino acid sequence: CATSSRVAGTQFFPNIQYF. The V gene is TRBV15, the J gene TRBJ2-4; tentatively, D is TRBD1 (6 bases). Germline V CDR1 and CDR2: LNHNV, YYDKDF (reference sequence). V was trimmed by 3 bases and J by 6 bases, leaving 27 bases between them. CDR3 length equals 19 residues.

Here the CDR3 DNA reads TGCGCCAGCAGCCAGAAGGCCCGGACAGGGGCAGATACGCAGTATTTT. Translated, it gives CASSQKARTGADTQYF. The V and J genes are TRBV4-3 and TRBJ2-3, with 9 bases matching TRBD1. The CDR3 length is 16 residues. Germline V gene data show CDR1 as LGHNA and CDR2 as YSLEER. J gave up 4 bases and V 3 bases, and 8 bases lay outside the gene matches.

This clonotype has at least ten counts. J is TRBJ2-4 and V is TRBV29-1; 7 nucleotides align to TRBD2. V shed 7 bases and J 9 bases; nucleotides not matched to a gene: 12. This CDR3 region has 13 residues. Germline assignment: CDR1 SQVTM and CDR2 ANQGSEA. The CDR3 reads CSAHWEGLGIQYF. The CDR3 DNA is TGCAGCGCCCACTGGGAGGGTTTGGGCATTCAGTACTTC.

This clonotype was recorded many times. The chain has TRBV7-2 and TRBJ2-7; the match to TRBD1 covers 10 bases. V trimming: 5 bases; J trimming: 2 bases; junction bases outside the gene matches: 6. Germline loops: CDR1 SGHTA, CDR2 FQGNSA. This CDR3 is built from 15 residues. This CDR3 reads CASSIAGTGAYEQYF. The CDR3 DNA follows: TGTGCCAGCAGCATCGCCGGGACAGGGGCCTACGAGCAGTACTTC.